The clone carrying this T cell receptor (beta chain) was counted only a few times. Its matching antigen is unknown. The sequenced fragment ends 3 residues before the CDR3 boundary, so the rest is inferred from the germline J gene. Measured with immunoSEQ multiplex PCR; TCRdb has only the in-frame clones, and not every one. Listed for the sample are about 33,000 clones, none seen a single time. This record comes from a study of T cell clonality in common variable immunodeficiency. V lost 4 bases to trimming and J lost 2 bases; unmatched junction nucleotides: 5. The CDR3 totals 14 residues. Looked up from germline, CDR1 is SNHLY and CDR2 is FYNNEI. Findings and caveats of the study: In common variable immunodeficiency, TCR beta chains reportedly carried fewer deletions and N-nucleotide insertions.

Sequenced material: peripheral blood mononuclear cells. The receptor was derived from a human donor with common variable immunodeficiency. V and J are TRBV2 and TRBJ2-7; 7 bases agree with TRBD1. CDR3 in amino acids: CASSGGQATYEQYF. The sequenced part of the CDR3 DNA is TGTGCCAGCAGTGGTGGACAGGCGACCTACGAG.